The clone carrying this T cell receptor beta chain was found many times. Its target is unknown. The library targeted TCRbeta and was prepared with unique molecular identifiers. MiXCR was run by TCRdb on the PCR reads, yielding one entry per CDR3 protein. The sample includes about 260,000 distinct CDR3 sequences, approximately 10% seen only once; the top ten take around 22%. The source of the sample is a study of T-cell reconstitution after alpha-beta-depleted transplantation in children. General study points: Surviving recipient T cells and thymic progenitors produced the high day-60 TCRbeta diversity seen in some patients.

The V gene end was trimmed by 0 bases and the J gene end by 4 bases; junction bases not matched to a gene: 3. The CDR3 has 15 amino acids. CDR1 and CDR2 (germline): SGHRS, YFSETQ. The receptor was isolated from a male patient between 2 and 9 years old who had a stem cell transplant for chronic granulomatous disease, so the T cells may come from the graft donor. V gene TRBV5-1 combines with J gene TRBJ2-1; 8 positions match TRBD2. Source: peripheral blood, taken 180 days after TCRalphabeta/CD19-depleted stem cell transplant. CDR3 region: CASSLVLAAYNEQFF. The CDR3 bases are TGCGCCAGCAGCTTGGTACTAGCGGCATACAATGAGCAGTTCTTC.